These T cell receptor beta chains were read from a single sample in a study of T cell responses to AZD1222 COVID-19 vaccine. Generated by immunoSEQ multiplex PCR, the TCRdb table keeps only in-frame clones and is missing some. The repertoire has 130,000 to 150,000 clones, 80% to 95% of them found once; the top ten carry around 2.7%. Sequenced here: peripheral blood, sampled on day 0 of AZD1222 vaccination. Receptors originate from an adult in good health. Each CDR3 is given with its conserved first and last residue. The order of the fields is CDR3 length, clone size, D gene, J gene, V gene, CDR3 protein, CDR3 DNA. A D gene is named only where the DNA matches it firmly. Size is stated for part of the rows, as once, few or many counts, or as a class when the clone is expanded.

>16|-|-|TRBJ1-2|TRBV10-3
CAIRNDGRLANYGYTF
TGTGCCATCAGAAACGACGGACGGCTAGCTAACTATGGCTACACCTTC
>13|-|-|TRBJ1-1|TRBV29-1
CSVSWDGYTEAFF
TGCAGCGTGTCTTGGGACGGTTACACTGAAGCTTTCTTT
>15|-|-|TRBJ2-7|TRBV11-3
CASSYSGTLGNEQYF
TGTGCCAGCAGCTACTCGGGGACCCTGGGGAACGAGCAGTACTTC
>15|-|-|TRBJ1-5|TRBV28
CASSRERGGYQPQHF
TGTGCCAGCAGTCGGGAAAGGGGGGGCTATCAGCCCCAGCATTTT
>14|-|TRBD1|TRBJ2-7|TRBV19
CASSIAGQGYEQYF
TGTGCCAGTAGTATAGCGGGACAGGGTTACGAGCAGTACTTC
>13|few|TRBD1|TRBJ2-2|TRBV2
CASSGQGTGELFF
TGTGCCAGCAGTGGACAGGGGACCGGGGAGCTGTTTTTT
>15|-|TRBD1|TRBJ2-1|TRBV10-3
CAISESTGGSNEQFF
TGTGCCATCAGTGAGTCGACAGGGGGGAGCAATGAGCAGTTCTTC
>11|once|-|TRBJ1-1|TRBV4-1
CASSHGYGAFF
TGCGCCAGCAGCCATGGTTATGGCGCTTTCTTT
>16|once|TRBD1|TRBJ2-2|TRBV4-3
CASSQEDRGDTGELFF
TGCGCCAGCAGCCAAGAGGACAGGGGGGACACCGGGGAGCTGTTTTTT
>15|-|-|TRBJ1-5|TRBV4-1
CASSQDSGGNQPQHF
TGCGCCAGCAGCCAAGATTCGGGGGGAAATCAGCCCCAGCATTTT
>12|-|-|TRBJ1-1|TRBV12-3/TRBV12-4
CASSFSGTEAFF
TGTGCCAGCAGTTTTAGTGGCACTGAAGCTTTCTTT
>15|-|-|TRBJ2-7|TRBV7-2
CASSLASADSYEQYF
TGTGCCAGCAGCTTAGCCTCGGCGGATTCCTACGAGCAGTACTTC
>14|-|-|TRBJ1-5|TRBV18
CASSPGGAVQPQHF
TGTGCCAGCTCACCGGGGGGGGCAGTTCAGCCCCAGCATTTT
>17|-|-|TRBJ1-3|TRBV21-1
CASSKGDRESPGNTIYF
TGTGCCAGCAGCAAAGGGGACAGGGAATCTCCTGGAAACACCATATATTTT
>17|-|-|TRBJ1-5|TRBV12-2
CASRLRWSLYSNQPQHF
TGTGCAAGTCGCTTACGATGGTCCCTATATAGCAATCAGCCCCAGCATTTT
>16|-|TRBD2|TRBJ2-3|TRBV27
CASSTKGLAGLDTQYF
TGTGCCAGCAGTACTAAGGGACTAGCGGGATTGGATACGCAGTATTTT
>13|once|-|TRBJ2-2|TRBV18
CASSPQGPGELFF
TGTGCCAGCTCACCACAGGGGCCCGGGGAGCTGTTTTTT
>15|-|TRBD1|TRBJ1-2|TRBV19
CASSTPGTGGYGYTF
TGTGCCAGTAGTACCCCAGGGACAGGGGGTTATGGCTACACCTTC
>15|-|-|TRBJ1-2|TRBV19
CASSGELAGLLGYTF
TGTGCCAGTAGTGGCGAGCTCGCCGGTCTTCTTGGCTACACCTTC
>16|-|-|TRBJ2-2|TRBV5-1
CASSLVAPSGTGELFF
TGCGCCAGCAGCTTGGTCGCACCCTCCGGCACCGGGGAGCTGTTTTTT
>11|-|-|TRBJ1-2|TRBV28
CAARANYGYTF
TGTGCCGCCCGAGCTAACTATGGCTACACCTTC
>15|once|TRBD2|TRBJ2-1|TRBV2
CASSLAGGTGNEQFF
TGTGCCAGCAGTCTAGCGGGAGGGACCGGCAATGAGCAGTTCTTC
>14|-|-|TRBJ1-1|TRBV9
CASSVSGGNTEAFF
TGTGCCAGCAGCGTTAGCGGCGGGAACACTGAAGCTTTCTTT
>14|-|-|TRBJ1-1|TRBV19
CASSIKGGSTEAFF
TGTGCCAGTAGTATTAAGGGTGGTAGCACTGAAGCTTTCTTT
>14|-|-|TRBJ1-6|TRBV5-6
CASSLGEGHSPLHF
TGTGCCAGCAGCCTGGGAGAGGGGCACTCACCCCTCCACTTT
>14|-|-|TRBJ1-5|TRBV7-8
CASSLNRNGQPQHF
TGTGCCAGCAGCTTAAACAGGAATGGTCAGCCCCAGCATTTT
>13|-|-|TRBJ1-4|TRBV15
CATSGGPSEKLFF
TGTGCCACCTCTGGGGGCCCCAGTGAAAAACTGTTTTTT
>12|-|TRBD1|TRBJ1-2|TRBV7-9
CASSPRQGGYTF
TGTGCCAGCAGCCCCCGACAGGGGGGCTACACCTTC
>15|-|-|TRBJ1-1|TRBV4-1
CASSQGGKGWGEAFF
TGCGCCAGCAGCCAAGGGGGCAAGGGCTGGGGTGAAGCTTTCTTT
>16|-|-|TRBJ2-7|TRBV19
CASSPRGAGGGYEQYF
TGTGCCAGTAGTCCCCGCGGGGCAGGAGGGGGCTACGAGCAGTACTTC
>19|-|TRBD2|TRBJ2-3|TRBV11-2
CASSFGLTSGGANYDTQYF
TGTGCCAGCAGCTTCGGGTTGACTAGCGGGGGGGCCAATTACGATACGCAGTATTTT
>13|-|-|TRBJ1-1|TRBV10-1
CASSRGADTEAFF
TGCGCCAGCAGTCGGGGGGCGGACACTGAAGCTTTCTTT
>15|-|-|TRBJ1-5|TRBV5-1
CASSVGTESNQPQHF
TGCGCCAGCAGCGTGGGTACCGAGAGCAATCAGCCCCAGCATTTT
>11|-|-|TRBJ1-2|TRBV2
CARRAGNGYTF
TGTGCCAGAAGGGCGGGGAATGGCTACACCTTC
>13|-|-|TRBJ2-1|TRBV18
CASSPRADDEQFF
TGTGCCAGCTCACCACGGGCCGACGATGAGCAGTTCTTC
>14|few|-|TRBJ1-5|TRBV15
CATSREMWNQPQHF
TGTGCCACCAGCAGAGAAATGTGGAATCAGCCCCAGCATTTT
>12|-|-|TRBJ2-7|TRBV11-2
CASSLWSWEQYF
TGTGCCAGCAGCTTGTGGAGTTGGGAGCAGTACTTC
>13|-|TRBD1|TRBJ1-2|TRBV4-1
CASSQTGVSGYTF
TGCGCCAGCAGCCAAACAGGGGTTTCGGGCTACACCTTC
>19|-|TRBD2|TRBJ2-2|TRBV9
CASSPQRGVATYNTGELFF
TGTGCCAGCAGCCCACAGCGGGGGGTTGCCACATATAACACCGGGGAGCTGTTTTTT
>11|once|-|TRBJ2-1|TRBV7-9
CASSRTDVQFF
TGTGCCAGCTCCCGGACAGATGTGCAGTTCTTC
>12|-|-|TRBJ1-5|TRBV7-9
CASSLNNQPQHF
TGTGCCAGCAGCTTAAACAATCAGCCCCAGCATTTT
>13|-|-|TRBJ1-4|TRBV19
CASSTLSTEKLFF
TGTGCCAGTAGTACCCTATCCACGGAAAAACTGTTTTTT